This note documents a single T cell receptor (beta chain) sequence. Its antigen is not known. CDR1 is LNHDA, CDR2 SQIVND, per germline (reference sequence). There are 17 residues in the CDR3. Between the trimmed V and J ends, which lost 5 bases and 8 bases, there was a span of 27 bases. The PCR had 60 Vbeta and 13 Jbeta primers. The protocol was immunoSEQ multiplex PCR, while the TCRdb copy is restricted to in-frame clones and leaves out a portion. The table has around 120,000 clones, over 65% seen once. The data were taken from a study of cytomegalovirus exposure and HLA in healthy donors. Overall study: Within an early data release were 85 million or so unique TCRs drawn from HLA-typed donors. Whole-study results and caveats: Highest at DRB1 and lowest at HLA-C, TCR association rates differed among HLA loci in a later analysis. There were some V segments, including TRBV6-2 and TRBV6-3, excluded as indistinguishable.

The sequenced sample was PBMCs. This sequence originates from a woman in her 50s in good health and CMV-seropositive. This chain joins TRBV19 and TRBJ1-1; D unclear. The CDR3 protein is CASSLVMDGGGRIEAFF. In DNA, the CDR3 is TGTGCCAGTAGTCTAGTAATGGATGGCGGTGGGAGGATCGAAGCTTTCTTT.